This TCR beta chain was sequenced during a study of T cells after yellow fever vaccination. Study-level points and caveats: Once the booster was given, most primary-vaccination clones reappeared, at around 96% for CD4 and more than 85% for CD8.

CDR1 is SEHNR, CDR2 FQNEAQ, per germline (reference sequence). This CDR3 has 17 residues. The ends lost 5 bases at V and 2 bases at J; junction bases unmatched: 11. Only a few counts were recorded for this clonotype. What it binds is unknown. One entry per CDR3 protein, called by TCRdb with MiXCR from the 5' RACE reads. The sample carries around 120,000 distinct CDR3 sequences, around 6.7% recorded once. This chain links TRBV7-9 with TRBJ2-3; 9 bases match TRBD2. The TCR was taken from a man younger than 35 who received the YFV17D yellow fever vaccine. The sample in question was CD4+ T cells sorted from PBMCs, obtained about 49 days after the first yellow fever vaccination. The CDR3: CASSPGLTGLATDTQYF. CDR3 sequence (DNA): TGTGCCAGCAGCCCTGGCTTGACGGGACTAGCCACAGATACGCAGTATTTT.